This paragraph covers one T cell receptor beta chain sequence. The antigen this receptor binds is unknown. No much larger clone exists at a distance of one base, and base qualities are not known. The data were taken from a study of cytomegalovirus exposure and HLA in healthy donors (TCRdb year 2017). The study in broad terms: In an earlier analysis of approximately 640 of the donors, 276 Gb of sequence data and 90 million to 120 million unique TCR beta sequences from 150 million to 200 million T cells were reported. About 300 gigabases of sequencing data and roughly 90 million unique TCR sequences were included in an early release covering 550 to 800 HLA-typed donors. Of the 398 genotyped donors, over 65% fell in the genetic ancestry cluster associated with self-reported Caucasian donors. The study was designed to test whether signatures of past pathogen exposure could be identified by cataloging public T cell receptors. The T cell repertoires of 666 subjects were profiled by immunosequencing and related to cytomegalovirus serostatus. A separate validation cohort of about 110 different subjects was used in addition to the approximately 640-subject first cohort. To predict cytomegalovirus infection status, the study combined high-throughput TCR immunosequencing, statistical association of individual TCRs with disease status, and machine learning. A later analysis re-examined previously published TCR beta repertoires from more than 650 donors and added high-resolution HLA genotyping to investigate patterns of TCR occurrence. In the later analysis, no new phenotypic data were used to find candidate immune exposures; instead, reliance was placed on TCR beta sequences and their occurrence across donors. An earlier analysis of roughly 580 of the donors used high-throughput TCR beta sequencing to judge whether each TCR beta V gene segment behaved as functional or pseudogenic. Alongside the repertoire data, information on donor age, sex, ethnicity and CMV serostatus was compiled. A later genetic analysis used genome-wide SNP genotypes for about three fifths of the 666 donors, treating that subset as a discovery cohort. All discovery cohort repertoires had been generated on a single sequencing platform. HLA typing covered class I and class II loci at four-digit resolution. Typing coverage varied by locus: about 629-640 donors for A, B, C, DRB1 and DQB1; more than 500 for DQA1; nearly 610 for DPA1; around 490 for DPB1. A few DR-DQ haplotypes were treated as single units for association and clustering because of strong linkage in the cohort. Among 300 to 500 genotyped donors of the cohort, an average of around 250,000 unique TCR beta nucleotide sequences was sequenced per donor, of which roughly 17% were non-productive.

V and J are trimmed by 2 bases and 8 bases, and the gene matches miss 8 bases of the junction. Via the germline V gene (reference sequence), CDR1 is SGHKS and CDR2 YYEKEE. From the cysteine through the phenylalanine, the CDR3 covers 15 amino acids. Just CDR3 DNA is preserved here, 45 bases in frame from base 1. Overall study outcomes, separate from this receptor: A further reported finding was that TCR beta sequences accurately predicted the HLA-A and HLA-B alleles for most subjects in the first cohort. In this cohort, only TCR beta chains were sequenced, and detectable features were limited by the absence of alpha or paired-chain data. Specific HLA alleles were associated with 16,951 TCR beta sequences at a false discovery rate of 0.05 in a later analysis. HLA typing was unavailable for some donors at each locus, so association tests used only the typed subset. According to a later analysis, parvovirus B19, influenza, CMV and Epstein-Barr virus appeared linked to several top co-occurrence clusters. A cluster of highly shared sequence variants was judged likely to be a technical artifact of the sequencing pipeline. Assigning TCR associations to individual alleles was difficult when HLA alleles, especially DR and DQ, strongly co-occurred. Most TCR sequences were observed very rarely across donors, whereas some public TCRs were present in many individuals. Presence/absence analyses assumed roughly uniform sequencing depth across donors, an assumption that may not hold. In a later analysis, TCR association rates were found to vary across HLA loci, with the most associated TCRs seen for DRB1 alleles and the fewest for HLA-C alleles. A later analysis found that most CMV-associated TCR beta chains appeared HLA-restricted, with HLA associations seemingly driven largely by CMV exposure. Compared with the 666-donor mean, donors in an Asian-associated ancestry cluster had fewer N-insertions in productive TCRs, according to a later genetic analysis. The earlier analysis of fewer than 750 of the donors excluded roughly 16 rarely observed V segments, including chromosome 9 orphons, because counts were too low. In both the original and validation cohorts, the classifier was reported to diagnose cytomegalovirus status with high specificity and sensitivity. In the study, 164 TCR beta chains were listed as associated with cytomegalovirus. CMV serostatus was the only immune exposure information available for the cohort. Linkage disequilibrium might explain the correlated functional status among segregating V segments, but an unknown experimental factor could not be ruled out. In vitro tests confirmed that a few of the cytomegalovirus-associated TCR beta chains recognize cytomegalovirus antigens. The authors suggested that the approach could potentially be generalized to other disease states and immunological phenotypes. V-gene and J-gene trimming of TCR beta chains was associated with a missense DCLRE1C variant in a later genetic analysis, and the association was replicated in an independent cohort. In an earlier analysis of fewer than 750 of the donors, most TCR beta V segments were observed in productive rearrangements about 87% or about 30% of the time, broadly matching IMGT annotations. In a later analysis, HLA-associated TCR beta chains were found to be more clonally expanded and to have lower generation probabilities than equally common non-associated chains. Because the 87-base-pair reads could not distinguish some IMGT-functional V segments, including TRBV6-2 and TRBV6-3, those segments were excluded.

Library preparation employed the immunoSEQ multiplex PCR assay. The multiplex PCR relied on a mix of 60 forward primers for TCR Vbeta segments and 13 reverse primers for TCR Jbeta segments. A multiplex PCR assay on genomic DNA amplified the CDR3 region of rearranged TCR beta genes. Amplified TCR beta libraries were sequenced as 87-base-pair reads on the Illumina HiSeq System. The source study handled its data this way. A later analysis counted tens of millions of unique TCR beta chains across the 666 repertoires, and roughly 11 million of these chains were shared by at least two donors. Raw reads were error-corrected and collapsed into unique sequences with a nearest-neighbor algorithm that merged closely related sequences to remove PCR and sequencing errors. Alignment of CDR3 sequences to IMGT reference sequences was used to assign V, D and J gene segments. For a sequence to be retained, a match of at least six nucleotides was required to both a V gene segment and a J gene segment. A rearrangement counted as productive if the CDR3 had no stop codons and remained in frame with V and J, and every other rearrangement counted as non-productive. CDR3 was defined by IMGT convention, running from the second conserved V-encoded cysteine to the conserved J-encoded phenylalanine. In an earlier analysis of around 640 of the donors, sequences lacking an unambiguous match to a single V gene segment were excluded. In an earlier analysis of almost 600 of the donors, a V segment was called functional when productive rearrangements were above 56.7%, and segregating when the standard deviation between donors exceeded 5%. To diagnose cytomegalovirus status from the catalog of TCR beta chain sequences, a statistical classification framework was built. In a later analysis, TCR nucleotide sequences were compared against IMGT/GENE-DB human TR gene sequences so that V and J genes could be assigned. In a later analysis, CDR3 sequences and most-parsimonious VDJ recombination scenarios were assigned using the TCRdist pipeline. In a later analysis, each TCR beta chain was defined by its CDR3 amino acid sequence together with its V-gene family, and reads lacking a unique V-gene family were excluded. A later analysis removed 550 to 650 highly shared, low-generation-probability nucleotide sequences to deal with suspected cross-contamination and a sequencing artifact. In a later analysis, a clonal expansion index for each public chain was calculated from normalized within-repertoire ranks of inferred template counts. A later analysis computed generation probabilities with a VDJ recombination model fitted to out-of-frame rearrangements, and checked the results against IGoR. In a later analysis, TCR-TCR, TCR-HLA and TCR-CMV co-occurrence was scored with hypergeometric tests, and a repertoire-size bias correction was applied to TCR pairs. False discovery rates were estimated in a later analysis by permuting HLA or CMV assignments 20 times. In a later analysis, co-occurring TCRs were grouped with DBSCAN, and TCRdist sequence similarity was added when clustering was performed within HLA-allele-positive subsets. Repertoires with fewer than 30,000 or more than 120,000 public chains were left out of co-occurrence clustering, as were four to six repertoires with anomalous nucleotide sharing. Here the immuneACCESS table is served through TCRdb, limited to in-frame sequences with V and J called. Missing clones are a known gap in these copies; in checked studies unresolved V genes cover under half, and the rest lacks a known reason. The V and J calls and clone size are taken from that table; D and trimming were inferred from the DNA. The sample table shows some 180,000 clones, and 75% to 90% are seen once. 1.1% of the sample belongs to the ten largest clones.

The cohort comprised some 730 healthy bone marrow donors. At the time of sampling, every cohort member was nominally healthy, though immune exposures that went unrecorded were likely present. The donor tested CMV seronegative and was one of the 352 seronegative cohort members. Each donor provided a peripheral blood sample, and peripheral blood mononuclear cells were used for TCR beta sequencing. Genomic DNA was extracted from the blood cell samples with the Qiagen DNeasy Blood Extraction Kit. The chain uses TRBV5-5 and TRBJ1-4, with TRBD1 identical over 8 junction bases. This clonotype was sampled from a boy aged 2 to 9 in good health and CMV-seronegative. Sequenced input: PBMCs. The DNA sequence is as follows: TGTGCCAGCAGCTTAACGACAGGGGTTCGAGAAAAACTGTTTTTT. It codes for CASSLTTGVREKLFF. Reference TRBV5-5 and TRBJ1-4 proteins supply the regions before and after the CDR3; the full variable domain is: DAGVTQSPTHLIKTRGQQVTLRCSPISGHKSVSWYQQVLGQGPQFIFQYYEKEERGRGNFPDRFSARQFPNYSSELNVNALLLGDSALYLCASSLTTGVREKLFFGSGTQLSVL.